This TCR beta chain is from a study of beta chain features in type 1 diabetes. This clone was seen only a few times. The study reverse transcribed the entire isolated RNA, so it sequenced expressed TCRB transcripts. Profiled with immunoSEQ multiplex PCR; TCRdb holds only in-frame clones, not every one. Of 600,000 to 650,000 clones listed, roughly a sixth were seen once; the top ten hold about 0.087%. The ends lost 4 bases at V and 1 base at J; junction bases unmatched: 5. Germline CDR1 is MDHEN and CDR2 is SYDVKM. The CDR3 runs 15 residues. This sequence originates from a man aged 18 to 30 in good health. This chain uses TRBV28 with TRBJ2-3; 7 nucleotides agree with TRBD2. Sample: naive CD4+ T cells from blood. This CDR3 reads CASSSGGRGTDTQYF. The CDR3 nucleotides are TGTGCCAGCAGTTCCGGGGGGAGGGGCACAGATACGCAGTATTTT.